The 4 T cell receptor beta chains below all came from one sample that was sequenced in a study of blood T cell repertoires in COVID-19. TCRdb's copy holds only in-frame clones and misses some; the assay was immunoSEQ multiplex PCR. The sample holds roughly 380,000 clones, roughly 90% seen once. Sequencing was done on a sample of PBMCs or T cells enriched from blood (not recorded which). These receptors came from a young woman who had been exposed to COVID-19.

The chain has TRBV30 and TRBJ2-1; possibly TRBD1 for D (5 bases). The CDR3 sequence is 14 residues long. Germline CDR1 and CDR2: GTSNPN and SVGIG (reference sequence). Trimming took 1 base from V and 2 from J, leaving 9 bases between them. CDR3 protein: CAWSELDTYNEQFF. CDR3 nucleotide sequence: TGTGCCTGGAGTGAATTGGACACCTACAATGAGCAGTTCTTC.

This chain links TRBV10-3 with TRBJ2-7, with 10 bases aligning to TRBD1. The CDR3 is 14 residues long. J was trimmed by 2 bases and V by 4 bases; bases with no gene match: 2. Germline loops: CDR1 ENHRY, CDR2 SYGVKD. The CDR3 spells CAISGGQGAYEQYF. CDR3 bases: TGTGCCATCAGTGGAGGACAGGGGGCCTACGAGCAGTACTTC.

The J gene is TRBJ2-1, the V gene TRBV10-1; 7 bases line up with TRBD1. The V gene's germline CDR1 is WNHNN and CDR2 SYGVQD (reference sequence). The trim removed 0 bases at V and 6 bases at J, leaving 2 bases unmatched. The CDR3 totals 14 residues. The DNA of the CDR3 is TGCGCCAGCAGTGAGTCGACAGGGCGCAATGAGCAGTTCTTC. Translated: CASSESTGRNEQFF.

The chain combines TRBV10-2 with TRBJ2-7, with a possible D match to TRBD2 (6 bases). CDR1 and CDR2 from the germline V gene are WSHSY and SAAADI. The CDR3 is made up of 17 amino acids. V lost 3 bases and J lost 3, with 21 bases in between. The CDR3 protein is CASSDPGTQYAIYEQYF. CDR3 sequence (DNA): TGCGCCAGCAGTGACCCGGGGACTCAATACGCGATCTACGAGCAGTACTTC.